A selection of T cell receptor beta chains follows, all from one sample in a study of blood T cells in healthy people across ages. TCRdb ran MiXCR on the 5' RACE reads and lists one entry per CDR3 protein. The sample lists under 1,000,000 distinct CDR3 sequences, about 47% occurring once. Sequencing was carried out using blood. The receptors were sampled from a man older than 75 in good health. Each CDR3 is given with its conserved first and last residue. Each record gives: clone size, D gene, J gene, V gene, CDR3 protein, CDR3 DNA. D genes are given only for firm matches. Some rows mark clone size as missing; the rest say once, few, many or name a class of expanded clone.

size: .; D: .; J: TRBJ2-6; V: TRBV28; CDR3: CASIGASRSSGANVLTF; DNA: TGTGCCAGCATCGGGGCTAGCAGGTCCTCTGGGGCCAACGTCCTGACTTTC
size: .; D: .; J: TRBJ2-7; V: TRBV10-3; CDR3: CAISEGYEQYF; DNA: TGTGCCATCAGTGAGGGCTACGAGCAGTACTTC
size: .; D: TRBD1; J: TRBJ2-1; V: TRBV18; CDR3: CASSPGTETYNEQFF; DNA: TGTGCCAGCTCACCTGGGACAGAAACCTACAATGAGCAGTTCTTC
size: .; D: .; J: TRBJ2-5; V: TRBV12-3/TRBV12-4; CDR3: CASSEDREIQYF; DNA: TGTGCCAGCTCGGAGGACCGGGAAATTCAGTACTTC
size: few; D: TRBD1; J: TRBJ2-1; V: TRBV12-3/TRBV12-4; CDR3: CASSLDRAKGFEQFF; DNA: TGTGCCAGCAGTTTGGACAGGGCAAAAGGTTTTGAGCAGTTCTTC
size: .; D: TRBD2; J: TRBJ2-1; V: TRBV27; CDR3: CASKKIVIREGGDNEQFF; DNA: TGTGCCAGCAAGAAGATAGTCATACGGGAGGGAGGGGACAATGAGCAGTTCTTC
size: .; D: .; J: TRBJ2-7; V: TRBV29-1; CDR3: CSVVKGQETHEQYF; DNA: TGCAGCGTTGTAAAGGGGCAGGAGACCCACGAGCAGTACTTC
size: .; D: TRBD1; J: TRBJ2-5; V: TRBV27; CDR3: CASSTSAGQGPLGQYF; DNA: TGTGCCAGCAGTACCTCCGCGGGACAGGGGCCCCTGGGGCAGTACTTC
size: once; D: .; J: TRBJ2-7; V: TRBV5-5; CDR3: CASSLYDSYEQYF; DNA: TGTGCCAGCAGCTTGTATGACTCCTACGAGCAGTACTTC
size: few; D: TRBD1; J: TRBJ2-1; V: TRBV29-1; CDR3: CSVGDRAYNEQFF; DNA: TGCAGCGTTGGGGACAGGGCGTACAATGAGCAGTTCTTC
size: .; D: TRBD2; J: TRBJ2-3; V: TRBV28; CDR3: CASSLPGLAGTDTQYF; DNA: TGTGCCAGCAGCCTTCCCGGACTAGCGGGCACAGATACGCAGTATTTT
size: .; D: .; J: TRBJ2-1; V: TRBV13; CDR3: CASSSTFSYNEQFF; DNA: TGTGCCAGCAGCTCCACTTTCTCCTACAATGAGCAGTTCTTC
size: .; D: .; J: TRBJ1-5; V: TRBV10-2; CDR3: CASRGAGEPQHF; DNA: TGCGCCAGCAGGGGCGCGGGGGAACCCCAGCATTTT
size: .; D: TRBD2; J: TRBJ2-3; V: TRBV4-3; CDR3: CASSQTPGLAGGRGDTQYF; DNA: TGCGCCAGCAGCCAAACACCGGGACTAGCGGGAGGGCGTGGAGATACGCAGTATTTT
size: once; D: TRBD2; J: TRBJ2-7; V: TRBV7-2; CDR3: CASTLIAREGEQYF; DNA: TGTGCCAGCACCTTAATAGCGCGGGAGGGGGAGCAGTACTTC
size: .; D: .; J: TRBJ2-1; V: TRBV29-1; CDR3: CSARTVGNSGQFF; DNA: TGCAGCGCCAGGACAGTTGGGAACAGTGGGCAGTTCTTC
size: few; D: TRBD1; J: TRBJ2-5; V: TRBV7-2; CDR3: CASSPGQVQETQYF; DNA: TGTGCCAGCAGCCCCGGACAGGTCCAAGAGACCCAGTACTTC
size: .; D: TRBD2; J: TRBJ2-7; V: TRBV5-1; CDR3: CASSVGRETEQYF; DNA: TGCGCCAGCAGCGTTGGGCGGGAGACCGAGCAGTACTTC
size: few; D: .; J: TRBJ1-6; V: TRBV7-3; CDR3: CASSRSGWGRSDNSPLHF; DNA: TGTGCCAGCAGCCGATCGGGGTGGGGGCGTTCAGATAATTCACCCCTCCACTTT
size: .; D: .; J: TRBJ2-3; V: TRBV7-3; CDR3: CASSLKQTSTDTQYF; DNA: TGTGCCAGCAGCTTAAAACAGACTAGCACAGATACGCAGTATTTT
size: .; D: .; J: TRBJ2-3; V: TRBV28; CDR3: CASSPRQVGSITDTQYF; DNA: TGTGCCAGCAGTCCCCGACAGGTGGGGTCGATCACAGATACGCAGTATTTT
size: .; D: .; J: TRBJ2-3; V: TRBV7-2; CDR3: CASSNRGAGSTDTQYF; DNA: TGTGCCAGCAGCAATAGGGGGGCAGGAAGTACAGATACGCAGTATTTT
size: .; D: .; J: TRBJ1-5; V: TRBV5-5; CDR3: CASSPSEGNQPQHF; DNA: TGTGCCAGCAGCCCCTCCGAAGGCAATCAGCCCCAGCATTTT
size: many; D: .; J: TRBJ2-7; V: TRBV9; CDR3: CASSVDSLPYEQYF; DNA: TGTGCCAGCAGCGTAGATTCGTTACCCTACGAGCAGTACTTC
size: .; D: TRBD2; J: TRBJ2-2; V: TRBV20-1; CDR3: CSARLAGATGELFF; DNA: TGCAGTGCGAGACTAGCGGGAGCGACCGGGGAGCTGTTTTTT
size: .; D: TRBD1; J: TRBJ2-1; V: TRBV7-9; CDR3: CASSPGTGTSNEQFF; DNA: TGTGCCAGCAGCCCCGGGACAGGGACGTCCAATGAGCAGTTCTTC
size: few; D: .; J: TRBJ2-1; V: TRBV5-1; CDR3: CASSSRSGLATRYNEQFF; DNA: TGCGCCAGCAGCTCCAGGTCAGGTCTAGCGACCCGCTACAATGAGCAGTTCTTC
size: .; D: .; J: TRBJ2-7; V: TRBV20-1; CDR3: CSARNSPAGGEQYF; DNA: TGCAGTGCTAGGAACAGCCCAGCTGGGGGAGAGCAGTACTTC
size: .; D: TRBD1; J: TRBJ2-5; V: TRBV10-3; CDR3: CAISEFAGQGETQYF; DNA: TGTGCCATCAGTGAGTTCGCGGGACAGGGAGAGACCCAGTACTTC
size: .; D: .; J: TRBJ2-7; V: TRBV7-2; CDR3: CASSRNGYSSYEQYF; DNA: TGTGCCAGCAGCCGAAACGGATATAGCTCCTACGAGCAGTACTTT
size: .; D: TRBD1; J: TRBJ2-7; V: TRBV4-3; CDR3: CASSQRYGQGANSIYEQYF; DNA: TGCGCCAGCAGCCAAAGATACGGACAGGGGGCGAATTCGATTTACGAGCAGTACTTC
size: .; D: TRBD1; J: TRBJ2-4; V: TRBV20-1; CDR3: CSARDSGTGTREQYF; DNA: TGCAGTGCTAGAGATTCTGGGACAGGGACGAGGGAGCAGTACTTC
size: .; D: TRBD2; J: TRBJ2-1; V: TRBV4-3; CDR3: CASSQRTSGSYNEQFF; DNA: TGCGCCAGCAGCCAGCGGACTAGCGGGAGTTACAATGAGCAGTTCTTC